This T cell receptor beta chain derives from a study of spatial heterogeneity in lung cancer. Overall study: Alpha-chain detections were consistently fewer than beta-chain detections among the sequences. In tumor regions TCR transcript counts correlated strongly with a matched bulk RNA-seq T cell module score.

This clonotype has ten or more counts. Its specificity is not known. The CDR3 covers 14 residues. Per the germline V gene, CDR1 is DFQATT and CDR2 is SNEGSKA (reference sequence). With 1 base clipped from V and 2 bases from J, the junction kept 3 bases outside the gene matches. Time point: sample taken at primary tumor resection. TCRdb reanalysed the 5' RACE reads using MiXCR and keeps one entry per CDR3 protein. The sample lists around 4,000 distinct CDR3 sequences; around 9% were seen once. General study points: Counts that tracked tumor mutation counts were those of expanded intratumoral alpha and beta TCRs.

This chain uses TRBV20-1 with TRBJ1-2; TRBD1 agrees at 8 bases. The clonotype was recovered from a male donor with early-stage non-small cell lung cancer. Source: lung tumor tissue, taken at surgery. The CDR3 region has the DNA TGCAGTGCTAGAGGGGCAGGGGGCAACTATGGCTACACCTTC. Translation gives CSARGAGGNYGYTF.